The 18 T cell receptor beta chains listed next were all sequenced from one sample in a study of early T cells in non-severe SARS-CoV-2 infection. MiXCR, applied by TCRdb to the 5' RACE reads, yields one record per CDR3 protein. The repertoire holds around 70,000 distinct CDR3 sequences, 9.5% to 15% seen once, with roughly 3.9% in the top ten. Sequences were obtained from whole blood. These receptors were collected from an adult who was a healthcare worker with PCR-confirmed SARS-CoV-2 infection or an uninfected control (not recorded which).

This clonotype occurred many times. J is TRBJ2-1 and V is TRBV7-2; D unresolved. The V and J ends lost 3 bases and 5 bases respectively, with 5 bases between them. The CDR3 is 12 residues long. From germline, CDR1 is SGHTA and CDR2 FQGNSA. CDR3: CASSFWNNEQFF. The CDR3, as DNA: TGTGCCAGCAGCTTCTGGAACAATGAGCAGTTCTTC.

This clonotype was seen more than once but under ten times. J is TRBJ2-7 and V is TRBV27; 7 bases line up with TRBD1. The CDR3 loop spans 16 amino acids. CDR1 is MNHEY, CDR2 SMNVEV, per germline (reference sequence). Trimming took 5 bases from V and 2 from J; bases not matched to a gene: 12. CDR3 in DNA: TGTGCCAGCAGTCCCCCCCCGGACAGGCCCCCCTACGAGCAGTACTTC. This translates into CASSPPPDRPPYEQYF.

This clonotype was found many times. V usage is TRBV2 and J usage is TRBJ2-6, with D possibly TRBD2 on 5 matching bases. In germline, CDR1 is SNHLY, CDR2 FYNNEI. V lost 6 bases, J lost 1 base, and 13 bases lay in between. This CDR3 contains 16 residues. CDR3 nucleotide sequence: TGTGCCAGCAGCGCCCGGAGGAGTTCTGGGGCCAACGTCCTGACTTTC. Translation: CASSARRSSGANVLTF.

This clonotype has a handful of counts. The chain recombines TRBV3-1 with TRBJ2-5; D assignment may be TRBD1 or TRBD2 (7 bases each). CDR1 is LGHDT and CDR2 is YNNKEL in the germline V gene (reference sequence). V was trimmed by 1 base and J by 6 bases, leaving 18 bases between them. The CDR3 covers 16 residues. The CDR3 bases are TGTGCCAGCAGCCAAGTGTCCGACAGGGAGGGACAGACCCAGTACTTC. Translated, it gives CASSQVSDREGQTQYF.

This clonotype has more than one count but fewer than ten. This chain joins TRBV28 and TRBJ1-2, with 8 bases lining up with TRBD1. Trimming cost V 6 bases and J 11 bases; bases outside gene matches: 8. CDR1 MDHEN and CDR2 SYDVKM come from the germline V gene. The CDR3 runs to 12 residues. DNA of the CDR3: TGTGCCAGCAGAGGACAGGGAGAGCGTTACACCTTC. Its protein is CASRGQGERYTF.

This clonotype was picked up a small number of times. This chain links TRBV6-1 with TRBJ2-7; D is unclear. The CDR3 length is 15 residues. Trimming left V 1 base short and J 6 bases short, with 16 bases between. CDR1 MNHNS and CDR2 SASEGT come from the germline V gene. DNA for the CDR3: TGTGCCAGCAGTGAAGTAAACGAGGCTCCGGGCGAGCAGTACTTC. Its translation is CASSEVNEAPGEQYF.

This clonotype was detected ten times or more. The chain links TRBV27 to TRBJ2-1, with D unresolved. The CDR3 contains 13 residues. Deletions cut 5 bases from V and 0 bases from J, with 5 bases between. CDR1 is MNHEY, CDR2 SMNVEV, per germline (reference sequence). The CDR3 loop reads CASSLSSYNEQFF. The CDR3 DNA is TGTGCCAGCAGTCTTAGCTCCTACAATGAGCAGTTCTTC.

This rearrangement joins TRBV28 to TRBJ2-7; the D call may be TRBD1 or TRBD2 (5 bases each). The V end was cut by 4 bases, the J end by 2 bases, with 12 bases between. Germline CDR1 reads MDHEN; CDR2 reads SYDVKM. The CDR3 is 14 residues long. The CDR3 sequence: CASSSTGTTYEQYF. Here the CDR3 DNA reads TGTGCCAGCAGTTCCACGGGGACCACCTACGAGCAGTACTTC.

This clonotype appeared a few times. The chain uses TRBV15 and TRBJ2-1; 10 positions agree with TRBD1. The germline gives CDR1 LNHNV, CDR2 YYDKDF (reference sequence). The CDR3 covers 14 residues. V lost 7 bases to trimming and J lost 8 bases; unmatched junction nucleotides: 8. CDR3 residues: CATNRDRGQDEQFF. In nucleotides, the CDR3 is TGTGCCACCAACCGGGACAGGGGTCAAGATGAGCAGTTCTTC. The whole variable domain, remainder taken from reference TRBV15 and TRBJ2-1, is DAMVIQNPRYQVTQFGKPVTLSCSQTLNHNVMYWYQQKSSQAPKLLFHYYDKDFNNEADTPDNFQSRRPNTSFCFLDIRSPGLGDTAMYLCATNRDRGQDEQFFGPGTRLTVL.

The CDR3 coding sequence is TGTGCCAGCTCACCTGGGACAGGGGCCTCCTACGAGCAGTACTTC. Protein: CASSPGTGASYEQYF. The chain is built from TRBV18 and TRBJ2-7; TRBD1 agrees at 10 bases. After removal of 3 bases from V and 0 bases from J, the junction contained 2 bases not matched to a gene. CDR3 length: 15 residues. Germline assignment: CDR1 KGHSH and CDR2 LQKENI. The full variable domain, its missing parts supplied by reference TRBV18 and TRBJ2-7, is NAGVMQNPRHLVRRRGQEARLRCSPMKGHSHVYWYRQLPEEGLKFMVYLQKENIIDESGMPKERFSAEFPKEGPSILRIQQVVRGDSAAYFCASSPGTGASYEQYFGPGTRLTVT.

The rearrangement joins TRBV7-3 to TRBJ2-1; D not resolved. Trimming left V 5 bases short and J 9 bases short, with 17 bases between. CDR3 length: 14 residues. CDR1 and CDR2 (germline): SGHTA, FQGTGA. DNA for the CDR3: TGTGCCAGCAGCCCCCGGACCCAAATGGGTGAGCAGTTCTTC. Amino acid sequence: CASSPRTQMGEQFF.

This clonotype was counted ten times or more. The chain has TRBV4-2 and TRBJ2-1; 7 nucleotides match TRBD2. V lost 4 bases and J lost 6; bases outside the gene matches: 9. The CDR3 contains 15 residues. Germline values: CDR1 LGHNA, CDR2 YNFKEQ. CDR3 region: CASSPSPGGTNEQFF. CDR3 nucleotides: TGTGCCAGCAGCCCTAGCCCGGGAGGCACCAATGAGCAGTTCTTC.

This clonotype was observed a handful of times. J is TRBJ1-3 and V is TRBV7-6; 8 bases are shared with TRBD1. Per germline, CDR1 SGHVS and CDR2 FNYEAQ. The CDR3 extends over 16 amino acids. The ends lost 5 bases at V and 4 bases at J; junction bases unmatched: 10. CDR3 region: CASSQGQGWGGNTIYF. In DNA, the CDR3 is TGTGCCAGCAGCCAAGGACAGGGCTGGGGGGGAAACACCATATATTTT.

The chain uses TRBV28 and TRBJ2-5; maybe TRBD2 (5 bases). Trimming took off 1 base at V and 7 bases at J, with 13 bases between the two ends. CDR1 is MDHEN and CDR2 is SYDVKM in the germline V gene. CDR3 size: 14 residues. The CDR3 protein is CASSLSPGWRTQYF. The CDR3 region has the DNA TGTGCCAGCAGTTTATCTCCGGGATGGAGGACCCAGTACTTC.

The chain recombines TRBV7-2 with TRBJ2-5; maybe TRBD1 (7 bases). Germline-derived CDR1 and CDR2 are SGHTA and FQGNSA. The CDR3 is 15 residues long. Trimming shortened V by 5 bases and J by 5 bases, and 18 bases separated the two germline ends. The CDR3 region is CASSQMYAGQETQYF. CDR3 sequence (DNA): TGTGCCAGCAGCCAGATGTATGCGGGACAGGAGACCCAGTACTTC.

The chain carries TRBV29-1 and TRBJ1-2; perhaps TRBD1 as D (6 bases). Trimming cost V 3 bases and J 2 bases, with 7 bases left between them. The CDR3 loop spans 12 amino acids. Germline CDR1 is SQVTM and CDR2 is ANQGSEA. CDR3: CSVDRGNYGYTF. The DNA of the CDR3 is TGCAGCGTTGACAGGGGAAACTATGGCTACACCTTC.

This clonotype has a count of ten or more. The V and J genes are TRBV27 and TRBJ2-3; a weak D match, TRBD2 (5 bases). Germline values: CDR1 MNHEY, CDR2 SMNVEV (reference sequence). This CDR3 has 17 residues. V was shortened by 5 bases and J by 4 bases, with 22 bases between the two germline ends. The CDR3 loop is CASSPRSASGWADTQYF. As DNA, the CDR3 is TGTGCCAGCAGTCCCCGGAGTGCGTCGGGGTGGGCAGATACGCAGTATTTT.

The CDR3 nucleotides are TGTGCCTGGAGTTCTCCTCTAAGGGATGGCAGTCTGCCCCAGCATTTT. This encodes CAWSSPLRDGSLPQHF. The rearrangement links TRBV30 to TRBJ1-5; D is unclear. With 2 bases removed from V and 9 bases from J, the gap between germline ends came to 23 bases. Germline V gene lookup returns CDR1 GTSNPN and CDR2 SVGIG (reference sequence). The CDR3 is 16 residues long. The full variable domain, its missing parts supplied by reference TRBV30 and TRBJ1-5, is SQTIHQWPATLVQPVGSPLSLECTVEGTSNPNLYWYRQAAGRGLQLLFYSVGIGQISSEVPQNLSASRPQDRQFILSSKKLLLSDSGFYLCAWSSPLRDGSLPQHFGDGTRLSIL.